What follows are 4 T cell receptor beta chains derived from one specimen sequenced in a study of CD8 T cells in ankylosing spondylitis. TCRdb reprocessed the 5' RACE reads with MiXCR, giving one entry per CDR3 protein. This repertoire shows 400,000 or so distinct CDR3 sequences, 26% found once; its top ten account for about 0.92%. Their antigen targets remain unknown. Study-wide results and caveats: Fewer than 10 highly homologous variants formed a TCR beta motif that appeared characteristic of ankylosing spondylitis blood.

Sequences were obtained from blood, either unsorted or a sorted T cell fraction (not recorded which). The receptors here all came from a male donor with ankylosing spondylitis.

The chain couples TRBV24-1 to TRBJ2-1; D remains unclear. CDR1 KGHDR and CDR2 SFDVKD come from the germline V gene. V shed 2 bases and J shed 6 bases, with 7 bases lying between them. The CDR3 is made up of 13 amino acids. The CDR3 reads CATSDWVLNEQFF. The CDR3 DNA is TGTGCCACCAGTGATTGGGTCCTCAATGAGCAGTTCTTC.

This clonotype came up once. The gene calls are TRBV28 and TRBJ2-1; D tentatively reads TRBD1 or TRBD2 (6 bases each). V dropped 8 bases and J dropped 5 bases, with 16 bases sitting between them. This CDR3 contains 14 residues. Germline CDR1 and CDR2: MDHEN and SYDVKM. CDR3 amino acids: CASRGGTTDNEQFF. The CDR3 DNA sequence: TGTGCCAGCCGAGGGGGGACAACCGACAATGAGCAGTTCTTC.

J is TRBJ2-3 and V is TRBV20-1; D gene ambiguous. Germline CDR1 is DFQATT and CDR2 is SNEGSKA (reference sequence). CDR3 length equals 14 residues. Trimming left V 2 bases short and J 5 bases short, with 14 bases between. DNA of the CDR3: TGCAGTGCTAGAACTCCTTCCGACCTAGATACGCAGTATTTT. Translation gives CSARTPSDLDTQYF.

This clonotype was picked up many times. This chain links TRBV18 with TRBJ1-1; D not certain. From germline, CDR1 is KGHSH and CDR2 LQKENI. V lost 3 bases to trimming and J lost 2 bases, with 10 bases between them. This CDR3 region has 14 residues. The CDR3 coding sequence is TGTGCCAGCTCACCGATAGGGCTAAACACTGAAGCTTTCTTT. This encodes CASSPIGLNTEAFF.